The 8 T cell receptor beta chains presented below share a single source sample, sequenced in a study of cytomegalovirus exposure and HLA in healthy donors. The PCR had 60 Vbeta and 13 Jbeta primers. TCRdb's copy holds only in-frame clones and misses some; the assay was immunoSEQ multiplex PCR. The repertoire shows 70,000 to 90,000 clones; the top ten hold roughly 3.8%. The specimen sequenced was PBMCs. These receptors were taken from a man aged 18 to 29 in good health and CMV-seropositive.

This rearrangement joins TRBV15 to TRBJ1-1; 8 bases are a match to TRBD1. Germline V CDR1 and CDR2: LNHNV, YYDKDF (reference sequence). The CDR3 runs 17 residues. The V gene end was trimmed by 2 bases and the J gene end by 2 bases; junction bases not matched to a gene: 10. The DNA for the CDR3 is TGTGCCACCAGCAGAAGACGGACAGGGACGGTCAACACTGAAGCTTTCTTT. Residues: CATSRRRTGTVNTEAFF.

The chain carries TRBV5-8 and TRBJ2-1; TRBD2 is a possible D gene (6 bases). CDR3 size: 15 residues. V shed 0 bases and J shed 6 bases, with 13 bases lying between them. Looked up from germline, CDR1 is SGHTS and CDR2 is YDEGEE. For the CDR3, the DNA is TGTGCCAGCAGCTTGGGTCTAGCGAGAGGCAATGAGCAGTTCTTC. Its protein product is CASSLGLARGNEQFF.

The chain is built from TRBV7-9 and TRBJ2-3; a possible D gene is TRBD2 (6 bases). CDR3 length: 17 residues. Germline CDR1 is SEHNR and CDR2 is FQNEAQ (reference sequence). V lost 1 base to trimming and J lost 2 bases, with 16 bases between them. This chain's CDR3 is CASSLDVGGTPTDTQYF. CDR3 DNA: TGTGCCAGCAGCTTAGATGTGGGCGGGACCCCCACAGATACGCAGTATTTT.

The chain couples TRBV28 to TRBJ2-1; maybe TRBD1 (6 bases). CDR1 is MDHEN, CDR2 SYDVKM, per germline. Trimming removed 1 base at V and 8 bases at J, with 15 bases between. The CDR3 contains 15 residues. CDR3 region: CASSLSPSNRDEQFF. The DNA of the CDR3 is TGTGCCAGCAGTTTATCCCCCTCAAACAGGGATGAGCAGTTCTTC.

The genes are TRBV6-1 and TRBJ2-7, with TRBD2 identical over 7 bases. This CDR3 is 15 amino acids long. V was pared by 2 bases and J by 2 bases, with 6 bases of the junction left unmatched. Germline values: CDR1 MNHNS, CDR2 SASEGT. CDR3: CASSELAGDAYEQYF. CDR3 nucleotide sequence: TGTGCCAGCAGTGAACTTGCGGGAGATGCCTACGAGCAGTACTTC.

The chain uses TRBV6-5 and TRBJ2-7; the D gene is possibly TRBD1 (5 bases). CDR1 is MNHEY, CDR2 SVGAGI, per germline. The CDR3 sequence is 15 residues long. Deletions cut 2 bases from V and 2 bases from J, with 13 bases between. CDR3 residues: CASSYRGRSTYEQYF. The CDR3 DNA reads TGTGCCAGCAGTTACAGGGGTCGCTCAACCTACGAGCAGTACTTC.

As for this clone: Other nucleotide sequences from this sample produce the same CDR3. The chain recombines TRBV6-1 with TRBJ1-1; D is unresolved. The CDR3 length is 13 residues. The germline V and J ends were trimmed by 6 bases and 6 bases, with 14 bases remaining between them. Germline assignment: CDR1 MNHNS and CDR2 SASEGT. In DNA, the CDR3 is TGTGCCAGCAGCGAAATGGCGGTCGCTGAAGCTTTCTTT. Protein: CASSEMAVAEAFF.

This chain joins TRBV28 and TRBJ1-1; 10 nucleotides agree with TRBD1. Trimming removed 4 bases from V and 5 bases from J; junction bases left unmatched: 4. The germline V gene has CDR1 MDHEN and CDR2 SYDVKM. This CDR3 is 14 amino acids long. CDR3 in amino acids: CASSSGTGVTEAFF. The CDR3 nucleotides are TGTGCCAGCAGTTCCGGGACAGGGGTAACTGAAGCTTTCTTT.